The 8 T cell receptor beta chains given below trace back to one sample, sequenced in a study of T cell changes during pregnancy in multiple sclerosis. The protocol was immunoSEQ multiplex PCR, while the TCRdb copy is restricted to in-frame clones and leaves out a portion. Among under 130,000 clones listed, approximately 90% were seen once. Sequencing used peripheral blood, obtained after pregnancy. The receptor set was obtained from a female donor with multiple sclerosis, enrolled in a pregnancy study.

The chain has TRBV15 and TRBJ2-5, with unresolved D. Germline CDR1 LNHNV, CDR2 YYDKDF (reference sequence). With 0 bases removed from V and 1 base from J, the gap between germline ends came to 9 bases. This CDR3 contains 15 residues. CDR3 coding DNA: TGTGCCACCAGCAGAGATGAGTCAGGCCAAGAGACCCAGTACTTC. The encoded protein is CATSRDESGQETQYF.

V usage is TRBV30 and J usage is TRBJ2-1; 15 nucleotides match TRBD2. J was trimmed by 9 bases and V by 0 bases; bases with no gene match: 3. The V gene's germline CDR1 is GTSNPN and CDR2 SVGIG (reference sequence). The CDR3 runs to 15 residues. CDR3 sequence reads: CAWSVGLAGGGEQFF. CDR3 coding DNA: TGTGCCTGGAGTGTCGGACTAGCGGGGGGGGGTGAGCAGTTCTTC.

The chain uses TRBV4-1 and TRBJ2-5; D perhaps matches TRBD2 (5 bases). Germline V gene sequence: CDR1 MGHRA, CDR2 YSYEKL. This CDR3 has 16 amino acids. V was clipped by 0 bases and J by 2 bases, with 13 bases between them. CDR3 loop: CASSQEGEAVQETQYF. CDR3 bases: TGCGCCAGCAGCCAAGAGGGAGAAGCGGTACAAGAGACCCAGTACTTC.

The V gene is TRBV27, the J gene TRBJ2-2; D uncertain. This CDR3 region has 12 residues. The V gene lost 3 bases and the J gene lost 6 bases, with 5 bases spanning the gap. Germline-derived CDR1 and CDR2 are MNHEY and SMNVEV (reference sequence). CDR3 DNA: TGTGCCAGCAGTTTCCGAGCCGGGGAGCTGTTTTTT. This sequence encodes CASSFRAGELFF.

The chain links TRBV11-2 to TRBJ2-1, with D unresolved. Germline CDR1 SGHAT, CDR2 FQNNGV. The CDR3 is made up of 15 amino acids. Trimming cost V 5 bases and J 8 bases, with 19 bases left between them. CDR3 loop: CASSPGSRSTDEQFF. CDR3 DNA sequence: TGTGCCAGCAGCCCAGGATCCAGGTCGACGGATGAGCAGTTCTTC.

The chain couples TRBV27 to TRBJ1-2; D not resolved. CDR3 size: 12 residues. Trimming removed 8 bases at V and 0 bases at J, with 7 bases between. The germline gives CDR1 MNHEY, CDR2 SMNVEV (reference sequence). CDR3 DNA sequence: TGTGCCAGCCTCGGGACTAACTATGGCTACACCTTC. This translates into CASLGTNYGYTF.

This clone appeared a single time. CDR3 bases: TGTGCCAGCAGCGTACACCCGGGACAGGGCGCTGAAAAACTGTTTTTT. Translating it yields CASSVHPGQGAEKLFF. The chain couples TRBV9 to TRBJ1-4, with TRBD1 matching over 9 bases. The V gene's germline CDR1 is SGDLS and CDR2 YYNGEE. V shed 1 base and J 7 bases; nucleotides not matched to a gene: 8. This CDR3 region has 16 residues.

The V and J genes are TRBV19 and TRBJ1-2; 8 bases line up with TRBD1. The CDR3 is made up of 15 amino acids. Losses at the gene ends were 4 bases for V and 4 bases for J; bases not matched to a gene: 8. Germline V gene lookup returns CDR1 LNHDA and CDR2 SQIVND (reference sequence). CDR3 sequence reads: CASSKSTGGLYGYTF. The CDR3 coding sequence is TGTGCCAGTAGTAAGTCTACAGGGGGGCTCTATGGCTACACCTTC.